The TCR beta chain described here comes from a study of T cells in Graves' hyperthyroidism and ophthalmopathy (dated by TCRdb to about 2019). Describing the broader study: Peripheral blood samples were taken at initial diagnosis, before any treatment was given. Once sampling was done, hyperthyroidism patients were given methimazole at a starting dose of 30 mg daily, whereas ophthalmopathy patients were given high-dose intravenous methylprednisolone. The roughly 90 discovery patients were divided at random into training and test sets in a 7:3 ratio. The paper reports TCR Vbeta CDR3 sequencing of 130 to 150 peripheral blood samples: some 44 ophthalmopathy, approximately 74 hyperthyroidism and approximately 17 progressor patients. In several Graves' hyperthyroidism patients, the study also compared T-cell repertoires from thyroid tissue with T-cell repertoires from blood. An independent validation cohort of 18 to 20 hyperthyroidism patients and about 16 patients who later progressed to ophthalmopathy tested prospective prediction of ophthalmopathy. TCR V-J signatures able to tell the groups apart were searched for in a discovery cohort of 100 patients, of whom 43 had Graves' ophthalmopathy and about 60 had stable Graves' hyperthyroidism. Findings and caveats that apply to the study as a whole: No statistical method was used to set the sample size in advance, and investigators knew the group allocation. A 13 V-J signature model separated ophthalmopathy from stable hyperthyroidism, with around 90% sensitivity and about 81% specificity in cross-validation and 80%/75% in testing. In validation, progression to ophthalmopathy was predicted by the model with more than 65% sensitivity and roughly 72% specificity, a median of approximately 6.5 months before onset. Most expanded thyroid clonotypes (frequency above 0.001) were also found in blood, which suggests that blood repertoires may mirror thyroid immune responses.

The CDR3 goes from the cysteine to the phenylalanine over 16 residues. The entry retains the CDR3 DNA only, 48 bases that are in frame from base 1. CDR1 and CDR2 are read off the germline V gene as SGHRS and YFSETQ. The germline V and J ends show losses of 0 bases and 6 bases respectively, and no gene match explains 9 bases of the junction. This clonotype showed up many times. The target of this receptor is not known. Base qualities are not provided; no much larger clone lies one nucleotide away. Ophthalmopathy patients had moderately to severely active disease, Clinical Activity Score of at least 3, NOSPECS grade of at least 4, and duration under 3 months. Any patient with an uncontrolled infection, another autoimmune disease, pregnancy or lactation was excluded. Diagnoses relied on clinical symptoms, serum thyroxine and TRAb, thyroid ultrasound and orbital computed tomography. PBMCs were isolated from around 10 ml of fresh peripheral blood by Ficoll-Paque density gradient centrifugation. Trizol reagent was used to extract total RNA, and RNA quality was then checked on an Agilent 2100 Bioanalyzer.

The TCR beta CDR3 regions were amplified from RNA transcripts. For the first round of RT-PCR on the TCR CDR3, the HTBI primer set was used together with the Qiagen OneStep RT-PCR kit. A second multiplex PCR round built the libraries, followed by size selection and purification. Sequencing of the libraries was done on an Illumina HiSeq2000 using paired-end 100 bp reads. In the source study's methods: SOAPnuke was used to process the raw data, with reads discarded if the reads contained adapters or uncalled bases, had a mean Phred below 15, or lacked an exact constant-primer or identifier match. High-quality paired reads were merged with COPE v1.2.5, and unique nucleotide sequences were defined as clonotypes. MiTCR v1.1 was used to align clonotypes to the IMGT TRBV, TRBD and TRBJ reference segments. Analysis was restricted to V-J combinations with a frequency above 0.0001, which covered 98% to 99.2% of repertoires. The TCS score was defined as the ratio of F50 (clonal expansion) to E x V (chaos), calculated using BLOSUM62-based TCRdist between CDR3 peptides within each V-J. Welch's t-statistics and random forest reduced fewer than 550 V-J features to under 15, which were used in a naive Bayes classifier (R e1071). TCRdb reran the public reads through fastp at Q25 and MiXCR, keeping productive beta chains. Each record represents a unique CDR3 protein, reported with the most common genes and DNA among its rows. The V and J calls here are based on TCRdb, not the publication. The sample table lists around 690,000 distinct CDR3 sequences, less than 25% of them with a count of one. Jointly, the top ten make up under 35% of the sample.

Material: blood. The receptor's source is a man under 40 with Graves' ophthalmopathy. The rearranged chain carries TRBV5-1 and TRBJ2-7; 10 bases in the junction line up with TRBD2. The nucleotide sequence is given as TGCGCCAGCAGCTTGGGAGCTAGCGGGAGTCGACGCGAGCAGTACTTC. This yields the protein CASSLGASGSRREQYF.